This T cell receptor beta chain was captured in a study of sequential checkpoint blockade in melanoma. On the study more broadly: Both treatment sequences were followed by maintenance nivolumab.

The treatment: randomized to nivolumab then ipilimumab (arm A) or the reverse (arm B). No patient had prior DNA-damaging chemotherapy. Sorted cells were live CD3+CD8+, lacking CD19 and CD56, from PBMCs. V dropped 3 bases and J dropped 10 bases, with 13 bases sitting between them. CDR3 length: 13 residues. Germline lookup yields CDR1 MGHDK and CDR2 SYGVNS. This table comes from immunoSEQ multiplex PCR, and its TCRdb copy is limited to in-frame clones, with some not included. The table lists some 13,000 clones, roughly 79% of them singletons. This clonotype was sampled from a human donor with melanoma. The gene calls are TRBV25-1 and TRBJ2-1; D not resolved. Sample: CD8+ T cells sorted from blood (inferred from file names), taken from a patient given nivolumab and ipilimumab in sequence. The CDR3 protein is CASSDPYTEEQFF. In nucleotides, the CDR3 is TGTGCCAGCAGTGACCCATATACGGAGGAGCAGTTCTTC.